One T cell receptor beta chain is described in this entry. No antigen is known for it. Repertoires were generated with immunoSEQ multiplex PCR, while TCRdb's copy carries only in-frame clones and drops some. The data hold some 150,000 clones, with about nine tenths observed a single time. CDR1 and CDR2 from the germline V gene are LGHDT and YNNKEL (reference sequence). CDR3 length equals 17 residues. With 2 bases removed from V and 0 bases from J, the gap between germline ends came to 14 bases. Both about-4-week and about-12-week second-dose recipients were combined. The data belong to a study of T cell responses to AZD1222 COVID-19 vaccine. Findings and limits, study-wide: It was only after the peak T cell response that any repertoires were sampled. Spike as a whole was targeted by vaccine-associated CD4 TCRs, dominant at 160-218 and 743-854. The donor cohort was predominantly white British with a female majority, and clonal diversity may have been underestimated.

The genes are TRBV3-1 (or the pseudogene TRBV3-2) and TRBJ2-1; the D is unclear. The sample in question was peripheral blood, obtained 28 days after the second AZD1222 dose. The TCR sequence derives from an adult who received the AZD1222 COVID-19 vaccine. CDR3: CASSQPAGVSSYNEQFF. In nucleotides, the CDR3 is TGTGCCAGCAGCCAACCCGCAGGAGTAAGCTCCTACAATGAGCAGTTCTTC.